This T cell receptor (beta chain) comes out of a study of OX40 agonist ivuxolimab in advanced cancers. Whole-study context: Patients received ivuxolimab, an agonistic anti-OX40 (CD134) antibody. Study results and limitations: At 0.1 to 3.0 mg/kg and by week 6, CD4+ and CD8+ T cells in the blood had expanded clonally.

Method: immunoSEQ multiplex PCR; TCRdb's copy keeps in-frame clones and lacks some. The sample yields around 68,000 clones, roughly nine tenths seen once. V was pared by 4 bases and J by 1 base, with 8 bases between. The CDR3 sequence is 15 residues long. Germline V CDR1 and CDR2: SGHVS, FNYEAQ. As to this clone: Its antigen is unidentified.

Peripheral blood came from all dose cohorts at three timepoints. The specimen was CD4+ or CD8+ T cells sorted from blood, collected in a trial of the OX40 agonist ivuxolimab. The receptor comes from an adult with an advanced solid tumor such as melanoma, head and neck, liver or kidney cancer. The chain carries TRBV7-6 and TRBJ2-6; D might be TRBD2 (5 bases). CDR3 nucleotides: TGTGCCAGCAGCTCACGGACTTCTGGGGCCAACGTCCTGACTTTC. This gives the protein CASSSRTSGANVLTF. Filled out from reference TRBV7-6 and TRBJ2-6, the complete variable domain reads GAGVSQSPRYKVTKRGQDVALRCDPISGHVSLYWYRQALGQGPEFLTYFNYEAQQDKSGLPNDRFSAERPEGSISTLTIQRTEQRDSAMYRCASSSRTSGANVLTFGAGSRLTVL.